These 20 T cell receptor beta chains were all obtained from the same sample, sequenced in a study of CD4+ T cells in melanoma. Sequencing used immunoSEQ multiplex PCR; TCRdb keeps in-frame clones, though not all of them. In the table there are fewer than 15,000 clones, 65% to 80% of which are singletons. The material sequenced was cells from a culture (not recorded whether cultured in vitro). All receptors derive from a human donor with melanoma.

This chain joins TRBV19 and TRBJ2-7, with D tentatively TRBD2 (6 bases). Germline values: CDR1 LNHDA, CDR2 SQIVND (reference sequence). The V end was cut by 1 base, the J end by 4 bases, with 8 bases between. CDR3 length equals 13 residues. CDR3 residues: CASSIVGGYEQYF. The CDR3 region has the DNA TGTGCCAGTAGTATAGTGGGAGGTTACGAGCAGTACTTC. Complete variable domain (other parts from reference TRBV19 and TRBJ2-7): DGGITQSPKYLFRKEGQNVTLSCEQNLNHDAMYWYRQDPGQGLRLIYYSQIVNDFQKGDIAEGYSVSREKKESFPLTVTSAQKNPTAFYLCASSIVGGYEQYFGPGTRLTVT.

The sample holds one count of this clone. This chain connects TRBV5-4 to TRBJ2-5; TRBD2 matches 9 bases. Germline-derived CDR1 and CDR2 are SGHNT and YYREEE (reference sequence). The V segment lost 4 bases and the J segment 5 bases; nucleotides outside the gene matches: 9. The CDR3 sequence is 15 residues long. The CDR3 region is CASSLAGKSGETQYF. CDR3 bases: TGTGCCAGCAGCCTAGCGGGGAAGTCAGGGGAGACCCAGTACTTC.

The CDR3 loop reads CAWSRRDSYNEQFF. The DNA for the CDR3 is TGTGCCTGGAGTAGGCGGGACTCCTACAATGAGCAGTTCTTC. The chain combines TRBV30 with TRBJ2-1, with TRBD2 as a possible D gene (6 bases). The germline gives CDR1 GTSNPN, CDR2 SVGIG (reference sequence). V was clipped by 2 bases and J by 0 bases, with 8 bases between them. The CDR3 is 14 amino acids.

This chain connects TRBV11-2 to TRBJ2-7; weak D call: TRBD2 (5 bases). Germline CDR1 is SGHAT and CDR2 is FQNNGV. This CDR3 region has 15 residues. V was shortened by 5 bases and J by 6 bases, with 20 bases between the two germline ends. CDR3 protein: CASSASNVREGEQYF. CDR3 DNA: TGTGCCAGCAGCGCCTCGAATGTGAGGGAAGGCGAGCAGTACTTC.

This chain uses TRBV14 with TRBJ2-1; tentative D call: TRBD1 (5 bases). CDR1 SGHDN and CDR2 FVKESK come from the germline V gene. Trimming shortened V by 3 bases and J by 15 bases, and 21 bases separated the two germline ends. The CDR3 is 14 residues long. CDR3 DNA: TGTGCCAGCAGCCAGACCTTCGGGCCTAGGGGCGTGTTCTTC. Its translation: CASSQTFGPRGVFF.

V gene TRBV29-1 combines with J gene TRBJ1-6; TRBD1 matches at 9 bases. The V gene's germline CDR1 is SQVTM and CDR2 ANQGSEA. This CDR3 has 12 residues. Germline trimming cut 4 bases from V and 8 bases from J; bases unmatched to any gene: 0. The CDR3 DNA sequence: TGCAGCGTTGGGGACAGGGATTCACCCCTCCACTTT. It codes for CSVGDRDSPLHF.

The chain couples TRBV15 to TRBJ2-7; 8 bases fit TRBD2. V gave up 0 bases and J gave up 10 bases; unmatched junction bases: 8. Per the germline V gene, CDR1 is LNHNV and CDR2 is YYDKDF (reference sequence). This CDR3 spans 14 amino acids. In DNA form, the CDR3 reads TGTGCCACCAGCAGAGATCTAGCGGGCCAACTCCAGTACTTC. Translating gives CATSRDLAGQLQYF.

The J gene is TRBJ2-3, the V gene TRBV12-5, with TRBD1 matching over 7 bases. Germline V gene lookup returns CDR1 LGHNT and CDR2 FRNRAP. Losses at the gene ends were 1 base for V and 2 bases for J; bases not matched to a gene: 9. The CDR3 covers 17 residues. The CDR3 DNA follows: TGTGCTAGTGGTTTGGGAAGACAGGGCGCGTCCACAGATACGCAGTATTTT. Encoded protein: CASGLGRQGASTDTQYF. The whole variable domain, remainder taken from reference TRBV12-5 and TRBJ2-3, is DARVTQTPRHKVTEMGQEVTMRCQPILGHNTVFWYRQTMMQGLELLAYFRNRAPLDDSGMPKDRFSAEMPDATLATLKIQPSEPRDSAVYFCASGLGRQGASTDTQYFGPGTRLTVL.

The V gene is TRBV5-1, the J gene TRBJ2-5; D call uncertain. V lost 0 bases and J 3 bases, leaving 12 bases between the germline ends. CDR1 and CDR2 (germline): SGHRS, YFSETQ. The CDR3 sequence is 15 residues long. Here the CDR3 DNA reads TGCGCCAGCAGCTTGGCCCTCTCCCCAGAAGAGACCCAGTACTTC. This translates into CASSLALSPEETQYF.

V and J are TRBV15 and TRBJ2-7; D uncertain. The CDR3 consists of 16 residues. Germline V gene lookup returns CDR1 LNHNV and CDR2 YYDKDF (reference sequence). V was cut by 1 base and J by 0 bases, with 13 bases left in between. CDR3 bases: TGTGCCACCAGCAGAGGTTTGGGCTTAGGCTCCTACGAGCAGTACTTC. This codes for CATSRGLGLGSYEQYF.

The CDR3 bases are TGTGCCAGCAGCTTTGGGACAGGGGTCTCAGATACGCAGTATTTT. Its protein is CASSFGTGVSDTQYF. The gene calls are TRBV5-4 and TRBJ2-3, with TRBD1 matching 10 bases. The CDR3 runs to 15 residues. Losses at the gene ends were 2 bases for V and 4 bases for J; bases not matched to a gene: 4. From germline, CDR1 is SGHNT and CDR2 YYREEE (reference sequence).

This clone was seen just once. The chain carries TRBV19 and TRBJ2-1; D is tentatively TRBD1 or TRBD2 (5 bases each). This CDR3 is 15 amino acids long. Looked up from germline, CDR1 is LNHDA and CDR2 is SQIVND (reference sequence). V was cut by 7 bases and J by 3 bases, with 16 bases left in between. The CDR3 here is CASNPLRDGYNEQFF. The CDR3 bases are TGTGCCAGTAACCCCCTCCGGGACGGCTACAATGAGCAGTTCTTC.

V is TRBV11-2 and J is TRBJ2-1; D might be TRBD1 (6 bases). Deletions cut 4 bases from V and 8 bases from J, with 18 bases between. Germline CDR1 is SGHAT and CDR2 is FQNNGV. The CDR3 is made up of 15 amino acids. In DNA, the CDR3 is TGTGCCAGCAGCTCCCGGGACAACGGTCCGTATGAGCAGTTCTTC. This sequence encodes CASSSRDNGPYEQFF.

Judged by abundance, this clone is large. The chain uses TRBV7-8 and TRBJ1-5; D is unresolved. V was cut by 0 bases and J by 7 bases, with 4 bases left in between. CDR1 SGHVS and CDR2 FQNEAQ come from the germline V gene. The CDR3 covers 12 residues. The CDR3 is CASSLAGQPQHF. DNA for the CDR3: TGTGCCAGCAGCTTAGCAGGACAGCCCCAGCATTTT.

The rearrangement uses TRBV11-2 and TRBJ2-3; D gene unclear. Germline V lookup: CDR1 SGHAT, CDR2 FQNNGV. The CDR3 has 13 residues. V dropped 2 bases and J dropped 0 bases, with 3 bases sitting between them. The CDR3 DNA reads as TGTGCCAGCAGCTTACCAAGCACAGATACGCAGTATTTT. It codes for CASSLPSTDTQYF. Full variable domain (rest looked up from reference TRBV11-2 and TRBJ2-3): EAGVAQSPRYKIIEKRQSVAFWCNPISGHATLYWYQQILGQGPKLLIQFQNNGVVDDSQLPKDRFSAERLKGVDSTLKIQPAKLEDSAVYLCASSLPSTDTQYFGPGTRLTVL.

This sequence joins TRBV6-1 and TRBJ2-3; 8 positions match TRBD2. The CDR3 consists of 14 residues. Germline loops: CDR1 MNHNS, CDR2 SASEGT. J lost 5 bases, V lost 6 bases, and 7 bases had no gene match. This chain's CDR3 is CASSLRGAVDTQYF. DNA for the CDR3: TGTGCCAGCAGCCTGCGGGGGGCGGTAGATACGCAGTATTTT.

Only one count was recorded for this clone. CDR3 DNA sequence: TGTGCCATCAGTGAGTCAGGGGGCGCGGGCAATCAGCCCCAGCATTTT. This sequence encodes CAISESGGAGNQPQHF. The V and J genes are TRBV10-3 and TRBJ1-5; 7 positions agree with TRBD1. Losses at the gene ends were 0 bases for V and 2 bases for J; bases not matched to a gene: 4. The V gene's germline CDR1 is ENHRY and CDR2 SYGVKD. The CDR3 spans 16 residues.

The chain employs TRBV30 and TRBJ1-5; 8 nucleotides agree with TRBD1. CDR1 and CDR2 (germline): GTSNPN, SVGIG (reference sequence). The CDR3 runs to 13 residues. V trimming: 1 base; J trimming: 6 bases; junction bases outside the gene matches: 2. The chain's CDR3 is CAWSGQGFQPQHF. CDR3 DNA: TGTGCCTGGAGTGGACAGGGGTTTCAGCCCCAGCATTTT.

The rearrangement joins TRBV18 to TRBJ1-4, with D uncertain. This CDR3 contains 15 residues. Trimming shortened V by 8 bases and J by 4 bases, and 17 bases separated the two germline ends. Germline-derived CDR1 and CDR2 are KGHSH and LQKENI. The CDR3 DNA reads TGTGCCAGCGCGAACGGGTTGGGCTTTAATGAAAAACTGTTTTTT. Its translation: CASANGLGFNEKLFF.

The chain carries TRBV21-1 and TRBJ2-2; the tabulated D call, TRBD1, remains unverified against the DNA. TRBV21-1 is assigned pseudogene status. CDR3 length equals 13 residues. CDR3 in amino acids: CATRQGNTGELFF. For the CDR3, the DNA is TGTGCCACTCGACAGGGGAACACCGGGGAGCTGTTTTTT.